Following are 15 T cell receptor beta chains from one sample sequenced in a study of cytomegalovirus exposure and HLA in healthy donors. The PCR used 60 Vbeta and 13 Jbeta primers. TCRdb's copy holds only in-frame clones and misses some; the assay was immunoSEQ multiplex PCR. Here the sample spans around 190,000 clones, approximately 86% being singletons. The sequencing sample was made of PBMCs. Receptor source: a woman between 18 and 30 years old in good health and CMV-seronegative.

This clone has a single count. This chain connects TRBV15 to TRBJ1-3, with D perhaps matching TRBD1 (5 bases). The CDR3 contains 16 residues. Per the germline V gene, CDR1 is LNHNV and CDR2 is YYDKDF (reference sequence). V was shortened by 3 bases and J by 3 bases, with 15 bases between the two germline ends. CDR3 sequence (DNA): TGTGCCACCAGCAGGAGAGGCAGGGTGGATGGAAACACCATATATTTT. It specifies CATSRRGRVDGNTIYF.

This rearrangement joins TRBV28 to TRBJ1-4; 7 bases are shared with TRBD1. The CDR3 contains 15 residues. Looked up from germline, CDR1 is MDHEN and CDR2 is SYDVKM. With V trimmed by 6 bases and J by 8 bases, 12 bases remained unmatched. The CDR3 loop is CASRGGTARGEKLFF. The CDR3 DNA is TGTGCCAGCAGGGGCGGGACAGCGAGGGGGGAAAAACTGTTTTTT.

The CDR3 sequence: CASSLDSKDNEQFF. CDR3 in DNA: TGTGCCAGCAGCTTAGATAGCAAAGACAATGAGCAGTTCTTC. J is TRBJ2-1 and V is TRBV11-2; D gene ambiguous. The CDR3 has 14 residues. The ends were cut back, 0 bases at V and 5 bases at J, with 8 bases in the middle. From germline, CDR1 is SGHAT and CDR2 FQNNGV. The whole variable domain, filled in from reference TRBV11-2 and TRBJ2-1, reads EAGVAQSPRYKIIEKRQSVAFWCNPISGHATLYWYQQILGQGPKLLIQFQNNGVVDDSQLPKDRFSAERLKGVDSTLKIQPAKLEDSAVYLCASSLDSKDNEQFFGPGTRLTVL.

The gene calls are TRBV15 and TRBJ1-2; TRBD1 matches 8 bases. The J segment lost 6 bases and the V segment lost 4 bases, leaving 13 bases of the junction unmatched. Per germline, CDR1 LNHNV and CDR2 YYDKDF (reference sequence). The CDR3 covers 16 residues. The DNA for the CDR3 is TGTGCCACCAGCACCGGGACAGGAGGGGGGTTGGATGGCTACACCTTC. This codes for CATSTGTGGGLDGYTF.

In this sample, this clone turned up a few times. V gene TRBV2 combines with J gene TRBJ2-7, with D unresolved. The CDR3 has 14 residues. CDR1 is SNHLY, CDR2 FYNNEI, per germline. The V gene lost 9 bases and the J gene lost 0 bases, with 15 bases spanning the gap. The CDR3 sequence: CASKSQAHSYEQYF. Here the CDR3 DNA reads TGTGCCAGTAAGTCTCAGGCCCACTCCTACGAGCAGTACTTC.

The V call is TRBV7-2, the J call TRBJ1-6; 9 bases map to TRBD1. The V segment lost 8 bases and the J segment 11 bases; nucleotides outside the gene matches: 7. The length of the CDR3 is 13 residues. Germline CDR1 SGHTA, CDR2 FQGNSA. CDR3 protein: CASSTGGNPPLHF. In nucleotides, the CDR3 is TGTGCCAGCTCAACAGGGGGCAATCCACCCCTCCACTTT.

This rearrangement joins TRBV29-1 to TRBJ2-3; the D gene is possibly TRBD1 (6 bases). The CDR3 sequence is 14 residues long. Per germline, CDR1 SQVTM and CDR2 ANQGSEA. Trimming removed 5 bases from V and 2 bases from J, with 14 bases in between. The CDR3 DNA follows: TGCAGCGTTTGTGTGGGACAACTCACAGATACGCAGTATTTT. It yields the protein CSVCVGQLTDTQYF.

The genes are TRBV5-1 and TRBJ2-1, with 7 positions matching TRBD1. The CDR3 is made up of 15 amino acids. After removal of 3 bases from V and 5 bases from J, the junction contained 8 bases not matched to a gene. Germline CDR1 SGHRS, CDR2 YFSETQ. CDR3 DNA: TGCGCCAGCAGCTACAGGGGTGTACGGGACAATGAGCAGTTCTTC. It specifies CASSYRGVRDNEQFF.

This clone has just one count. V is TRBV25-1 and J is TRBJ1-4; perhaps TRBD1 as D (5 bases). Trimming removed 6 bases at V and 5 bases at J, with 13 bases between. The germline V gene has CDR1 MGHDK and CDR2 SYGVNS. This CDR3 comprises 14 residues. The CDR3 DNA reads TGTGCCAGCAGCTCTACAGGACTAAATGAAAAACTGTTTTTT. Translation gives CASSSTGLNEKLFF. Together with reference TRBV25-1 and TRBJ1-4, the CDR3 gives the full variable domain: EADIYQTPRYLVIGTGKKITLECSQTMGHDKMYWYQQDPGMELHLIHYSYGVNSTEKGDLSSESTVSRIRTEHFPLTLESARPSHTSQYLCASSSTGLNEKLFFGSGTQLSVL.

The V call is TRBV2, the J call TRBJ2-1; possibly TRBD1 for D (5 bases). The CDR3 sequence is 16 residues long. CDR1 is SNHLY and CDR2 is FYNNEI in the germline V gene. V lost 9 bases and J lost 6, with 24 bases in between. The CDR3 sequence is CARNSGFGPPSNEQFF. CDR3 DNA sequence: TGTGCCAGGAACTCAGGGTTTGGGCCCCCTTCCAATGAGCAGTTCTTC.

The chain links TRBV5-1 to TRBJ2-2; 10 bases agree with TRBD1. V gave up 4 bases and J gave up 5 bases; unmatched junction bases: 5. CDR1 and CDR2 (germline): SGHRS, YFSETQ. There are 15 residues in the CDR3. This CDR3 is CASSDRGPRTGELFF. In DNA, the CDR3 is TGCGCCAGCAGCGACAGGGGGCCGAGGACCGGGGAGCTGTTTTTT.

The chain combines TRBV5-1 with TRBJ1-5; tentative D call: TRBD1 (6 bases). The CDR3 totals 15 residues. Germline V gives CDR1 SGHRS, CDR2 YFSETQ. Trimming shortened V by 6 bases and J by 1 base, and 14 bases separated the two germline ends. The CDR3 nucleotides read TGCGCCAGCACGCCAGGGGAATCAAGCAATCAGCCCCAGCATTTT. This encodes CASTPGESSNQPQHF.

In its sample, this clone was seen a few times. The CDR3 is CASSARLAPNKITYEQYF. The DNA for the CDR3 is TGTGCCAGCAGCGCACGACTAGCGCCCAACAAGATCACCTACGAGCAGTACTTC. The gene calls are TRBV14 and TRBJ2-7; TRBD2 matches at 8 bases. From germline, CDR1 is SGHDN and CDR2 FVKESK. Losses at the gene ends were 5 bases for V and 2 bases for J; bases not matched to a gene: 17. The CDR3 consists of 18 residues.

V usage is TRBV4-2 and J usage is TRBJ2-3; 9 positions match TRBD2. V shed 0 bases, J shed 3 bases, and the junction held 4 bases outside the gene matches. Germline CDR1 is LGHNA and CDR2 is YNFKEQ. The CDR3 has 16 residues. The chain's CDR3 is CASSQDPAGGTDTQYF. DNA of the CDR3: TGTGCCAGCAGCCAAGATCCAGCGGGGGGTACAGATACGCAGTATTTT.

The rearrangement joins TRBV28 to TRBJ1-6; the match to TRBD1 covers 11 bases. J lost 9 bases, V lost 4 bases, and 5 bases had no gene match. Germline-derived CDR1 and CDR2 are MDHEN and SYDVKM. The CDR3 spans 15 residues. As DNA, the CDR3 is TGTGCCAGCAGTTCCGGGACAGGGGGTGGTTCACCCCTCCACTTT. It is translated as CASSSGTGGGSPLHF.